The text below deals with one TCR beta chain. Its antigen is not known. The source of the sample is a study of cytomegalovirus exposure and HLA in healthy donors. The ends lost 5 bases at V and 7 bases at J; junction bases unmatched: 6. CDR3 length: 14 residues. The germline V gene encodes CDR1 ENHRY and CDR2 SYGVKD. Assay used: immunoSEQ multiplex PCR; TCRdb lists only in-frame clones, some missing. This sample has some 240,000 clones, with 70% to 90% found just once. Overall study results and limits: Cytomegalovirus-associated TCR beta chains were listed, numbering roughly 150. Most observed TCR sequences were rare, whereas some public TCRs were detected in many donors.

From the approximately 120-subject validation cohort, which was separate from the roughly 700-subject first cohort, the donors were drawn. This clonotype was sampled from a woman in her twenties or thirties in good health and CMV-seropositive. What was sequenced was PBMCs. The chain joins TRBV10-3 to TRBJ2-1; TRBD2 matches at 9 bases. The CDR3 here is CAISPGREGNEQFF. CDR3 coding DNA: TGTGCCATCAGTCCGGGGCGGGAGGGGAATGAGCAGTTCTTC.